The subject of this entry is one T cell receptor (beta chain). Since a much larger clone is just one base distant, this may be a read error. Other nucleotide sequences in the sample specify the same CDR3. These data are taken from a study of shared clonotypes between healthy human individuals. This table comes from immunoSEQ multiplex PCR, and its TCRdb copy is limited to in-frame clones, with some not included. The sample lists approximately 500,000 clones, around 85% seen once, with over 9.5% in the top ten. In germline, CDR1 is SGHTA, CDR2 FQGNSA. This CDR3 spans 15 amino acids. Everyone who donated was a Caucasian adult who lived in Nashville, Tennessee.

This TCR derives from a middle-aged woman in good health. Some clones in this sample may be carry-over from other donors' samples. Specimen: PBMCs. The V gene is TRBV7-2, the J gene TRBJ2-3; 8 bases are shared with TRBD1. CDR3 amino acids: CASSGQGVVTDTQYF. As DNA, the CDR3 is TGTGCTAGCAGCGGACAGGGAGTGGTGACAGATACGCAGTATTTT.